Below are 3 T cell receptor beta chains sequenced from a single sample in a study of CD8+ T cells in alopecia areata. RNA was extracted and reverse transcribed into cDNA as the sequencing template. Libraries were prepared by immunoSEQ multiplex PCR; TCRdb keeps only in-frame clonotypes and omits some of them. The sample shows about 120,000 clones, around 53% of them seen only once. Specified treatment: oral pan-JAK inhibitor, 5-10 mg twice daily. Sequenced material: CD4+ T cells sorted from blood, taken at week 4, from a patient treated with tofacitinib. All receptors come from a human donor with alopecia areata.

The chain combines TRBV28 with TRBJ2-7, with D possibly matching TRBD1 (6 bases). The V gene lost 5 bases and the J gene lost 3 bases, with 17 bases spanning the gap. CDR3 length: 15 residues. Looked up from germline, CDR1 is MDHEN and CDR2 is SYDVKM. The CDR3 region has the DNA TGTGCCAGCAGTACTTTAAGGGGGAAGGTCTACGAGCAGTACTTC. This sequence encodes CASSTLRGKVYEQYF.

This clone was detected only a few times. The chain couples TRBV10-3 to TRBJ1-2, with TRBD1 matching 10 bases. Germline CDR1 and CDR2: ENHRY and SYGVKD. V shed 2 bases, J shed 2 bases, and the junction held 2 bases outside the gene matches. This CDR3 spans 15 amino acids. The CDR3 DNA reads as TGTGCCATCAGTGAGGGGACAGGGGAGAACTATGGCTACACCTTC. Residues: CAISEGTGENYGYTF.

This clone was seen more than once but under ten times. The genes are TRBV9 and TRBJ2-5; 7 bases line up with TRBD1. The CDR3 has 13 amino acids. V was clipped by 4 bases and J by 11 bases; unmatched bases: 11. Germline values: CDR1 SGDLS, CDR2 YYNGEE. The CDR3 region is CASSLGPTQGQYF. CDR3 coding DNA: TGTGCCAGCAGCCTCGGACCGACACAGGGGCAGTACTTC.